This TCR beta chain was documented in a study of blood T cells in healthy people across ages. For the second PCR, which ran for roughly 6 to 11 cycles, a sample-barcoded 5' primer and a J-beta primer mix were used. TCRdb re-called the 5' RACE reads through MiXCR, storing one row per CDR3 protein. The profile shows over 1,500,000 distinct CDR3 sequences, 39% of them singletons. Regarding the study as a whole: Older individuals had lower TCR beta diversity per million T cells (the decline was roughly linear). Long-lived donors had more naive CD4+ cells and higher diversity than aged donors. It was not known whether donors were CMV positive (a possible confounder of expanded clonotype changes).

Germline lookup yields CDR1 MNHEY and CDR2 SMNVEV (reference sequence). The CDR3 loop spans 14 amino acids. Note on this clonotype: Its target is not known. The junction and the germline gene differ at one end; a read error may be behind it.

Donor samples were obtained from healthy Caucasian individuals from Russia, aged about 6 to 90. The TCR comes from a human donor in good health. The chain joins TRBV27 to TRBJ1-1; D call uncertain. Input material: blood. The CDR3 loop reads CASSFGLKNTEAFF. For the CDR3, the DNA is TGTGCCAGCAGTTTTGGTTTGAAGAACACTGAAGCTTTCTTC.